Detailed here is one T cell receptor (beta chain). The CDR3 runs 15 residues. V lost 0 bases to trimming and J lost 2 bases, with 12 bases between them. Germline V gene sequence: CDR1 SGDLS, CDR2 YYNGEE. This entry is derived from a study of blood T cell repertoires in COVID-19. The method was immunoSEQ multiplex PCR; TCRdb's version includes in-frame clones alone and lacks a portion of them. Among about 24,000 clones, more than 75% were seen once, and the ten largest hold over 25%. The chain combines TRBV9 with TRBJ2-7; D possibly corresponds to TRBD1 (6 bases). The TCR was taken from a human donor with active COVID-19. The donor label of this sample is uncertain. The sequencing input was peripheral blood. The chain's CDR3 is CASSVGAAGAYEQYF. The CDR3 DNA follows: TGTGCCAGCAGCGTAGGGGCAGCAGGGGCCTACGAGCAGTACTTC. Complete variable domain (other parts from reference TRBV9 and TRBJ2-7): DSGVTQTPKHLITATGQRVTLRCSPRSGDLSVYWYQQSLDQGLQFLIQYYNGEERAKGNILERFSAQQFPDLHSELNLSSLELGDSALYFCASSVGAAGAYEQYFGPGTRLTVT.